Listed below are T cell receptor beta chains from one sample, sequenced in a study of neoadjuvant anti-PD-1 for oral cavity cancer. Assay used: immunoSEQ multiplex PCR; TCRdb lists only in-frame clones, some missing. The sample lists about 16,000 clones; around two thirds were seen once. Source: PBMCs, taken before nivolumab (anti-PD-1) treatment. These receptors were obtained from a person aged 35-79 years with oral cavity squamous cell carcinoma. The CDR3 runs from the conserved cysteine through the conserved F or W. D genes are given only for firm matches. Clone size appears in some rows only: once, few, many, or a class for an expanded clone.

j_call v_call clone_size cdr3_length d_call cdr3_nt cdr3_aa
TRBJ2-1 TRBV7-9 NA 14 TRBD2 TGTGCCAGCAGCCCAGGGACTAGCTGGAATGAGCAGTTCTTC CASSPGTSWNEQFF
TRBJ1-5 TRBV6-1 NA 16 TRBD1 TGTGCCAGCAGTGTTGCAGGGGGCTTGAGCAATCAGCCCCAGCATTTT CASSVAGGLSNQPQHF
TRBJ1-1 TRBV20-1 NA 11 NA TGCAGTGCTGACGGGACCCTAGTAGCTTTCTTT CSADGTLVAFF
TRBJ1-5 TRBV6-1 NA 15 TRBD1 TGTGCCAGCAGAGGGACAGCCAGTAGCAATCAGCCCCAGCATTTT CASRGTASSNQPQHF
TRBJ2-7 TRBV27 once 13 TRBD2 TGTGCCAGTGGGGGGGGAAGCTCCTACGAGCAGTACTTC CASGGGSSYEQYF
TRBJ2-3 TRBV4-2 few 16 TRBD2 TGTGCCAGCAGCCAAGAGCAAGCGGGAGAAACAGATACGCAGTATTTT CASSQEQAGETDTQYF
TRBJ1-2 TRBV25-1 few 12 NA TGTGCCAGCAGTGTAAACGGTCCGGGCTACACCTTC CASSVNGPGYTF
TRBJ2-3 TRBV2 NA 14 TRBD2 TGTGCCAGCAGCCAGCGGGATCTCACAGATACGCAGTATTTT CASSQRDLTDTQYF
TRBJ2-7 TRBV30 NA 15 TRBD1 TGTGCCTGGCAAGAAGGGACAGGACTAACCTACGAGCAGTACTTC CAWQEGTGLTYEQYF
TRBJ1-1 TRBV6-5 NA 15 NA TGTGCCAGCAGTTACTTAAGCAGAGGGAACACTGAAGCTTTCTTT CASSYLSRGNTEAFF
TRBJ1-4 TRBV5-5 NA 12 TRBD1 TGTGCCAGCGGGGGACAGGGCGAAAAACTGTTTTTT CASGGQGEKLFF
TRBJ2-1 TRBV9 NA 15 TRBD2 TGTGCCAGCAGCTCATCAGCGGGAGGGTTCAATGAGCAGTTCTTC CASSSSAGGFNEQFF
TRBJ1-2 TRBV6-6 NA 14 NA TGTGCCAGCAGTTATGGGGACACAAGGGGTGGCTACACCTTC CASSYGDTRGGYTF
TRBJ2-1 TRBV11-2 NA 15 TRBD2 TGTGCCAGCAACCAGCTGGAGACTAGCGGGAGGAAGCAGTTCTTC CASNQLETSGRKQFF
TRBJ2-3 TRBV11-3 NA 17 TRBD1 TGTGCCAGCAGCCTAGGGGCGGGACAGGGGGCTGCCGATACGCAGTATTTT CASSLGAGQGAADTQYF
TRBJ1-4 TRBV7-8 NA 16 NA TGTGCCAGCAGCTTAAAAGGAGGGGCTGGAAACGAAAAACTGTTTTTT CASSLKGGAGNEKLFF
TRBJ2-3 TRBV6-5 once 15 TRBD2 TGTGCCAGCAGTCCAGGGACTAGCGGGGGAGATACGCAGTATTTT CASSPGTSGGDTQYF
TRBJ2-1 TRBV7-8 NA 15 TRBD2 TGTGCCAGCAGCTTTCTTAGCGGGAGAGGGGATGAGCAGTTCTTC CASSFLSGRGDEQFF
TRBJ2-1 TRBV5-1 NA 12 TRBD1 TGCGCCAGCAGCACTGGACAGGGGAATCCGTTCTTC CASSTGQGNPFF
TRBJ1-2 TRBV10-3 NA 14 TRBD1 TGTGCCATCACGGGTGGGACAGTTAACTATGGCTACACCTTC CAITGGTVNYGYTF
TRBJ1-3 TRBV7-9 NA 13 TRBD1 TGTGCCTGCGGACAGGGAAGCGAAAACACCATATATTTT CACGQGSENTIYF
TRBJ1-1 TRBV5-4 once 14 NA TGTGCCAGCAGGGCGGACTGGAGTACTGCTGAAGCTTTCTTT CASRADWSTAEAFF
TRBJ2-5 TRBV7-2 NA 16 TRBD1 TGTGCCAGCAGCCGGACCGGGACAGGGGGAGGGGAGACCCAGTACTTC CASSRTGTGGGETQYF
TRBJ2-5 TRBV14 few 12 NA TGTGCCAGCAGCCAAGATCGCCGGACCCAGTACTTC CASSQDRRTQYF
TRBJ1-4 TRBV6-5 NA 15 NA TGTGCCAGCAGTTACTTCGAAGGGAGTAAGGAAAAACTGTTTTTT CASSYFEGSKEKLFF
TRBJ1-2 TRBV5-6 NA 15 NA TGTGCCAGCAGCCCGGGGACGGCACTTCTCTATGGCTACACCTTC CASSPGTALLYGYTF
TRBJ2-7 TRBV5-6 NA 14 TRBD2 TGTGCCAGCAGCTACGGACTAGCTACCTACGAGCAGTACTTC CASSYGLATYEQYF
TRBJ2-2 TRBV25-1 once 13 NA TGTGCCAGCACCCCCTACGACACCGGGGAGCTGTTTTTT CASTPYDTGELFF
TRBJ2-1 TRBV11-3 NA 11 NA TGTGCCAGCAGCATAGAGAATGAGCAGTTCTTC CASSIENEQFF
TRBJ1-5 TRBV5-1 few 14 NA TGCGCCAGCAGCTTAGCAGGGGGCAATCAGCCCCAGCATTTT CASSLAGGNQPQHF
TRBJ1-4 TRBV30 NA 12 NA TGTGCCTGGAGTGTTTTGGGGGAAAAACTGTTTTTT CAWSVLGEKLFF
TRBJ2-5 TRBV5-1 NA 14 NA TGCGCCAGCAGTTTCTCCACTGGGGAAGAGACCCAGTACTTC CASSFSTGEETQYF
TRBJ2-7 TRBV6-5 few 13 NA TGTGCCAGCAGTTACTCGTTAGCCAACGAGCAGTACTTC CASSYSLANEQYF
TRBJ2-3 TRBV10-3 NA 15 NA TGTGCCATCGCCAGGGGGGAGATTATGACAGATACGCAGTATTTT CAIARGEIMTDTQYF
TRBJ2-2 TRBV5-1 once 14 TRBD1 TGCGCCAGCAGACACAGGGGAGACACCGGGGAGCTGTTTTTT CASRHRGDTGELFF
TRBJ2-3 TRBV11-2 NA 12 NA TGTGCCAGCAGCAGGGACCGCGATACGCAGTATTTT CASSRDRDTQYF
TRBJ2-7 TRBV7-3 NA 14 NA TGTGCCAGCAGCTTAAGTCCGGGCTCCTACGAGCAGTACTTC CASSLSPGSYEQYF
TRBJ2-1 TRBV2 few 13 NA TGTGCCAGCAGTGCCGTAGGATCCGGTGAGCAGTTCTTC CASSAVGSGEQFF
TRBJ1-1 TRBV7-8 NA 13 NA TGTGCCAGCAGCGCTTACATGAACACTGAAGCTTTCTTT CASSAYMNTEAFF
TRBJ2-7 TRBV15 NA 14 NA TGTGCCACCAGCAGAGGCAGGGCTAACTACGAGCAGTACTTC CATSRGRANYEQYF